This TCR beta chain was sequenced in a study of blood T cell repertoires in COVID-19. V was trimmed by 4 bases and J by 0 bases, leaving 10 bases between them. CDR1 is MGHRA, CDR2 YSYEKL, per germline. This CDR3 has 14 amino acids. Clones were sequenced by immunoSEQ multiplex PCR, and TCRdb holds only the in-frame ones, with some missing. The sample lists 350,000 to 450,000 clones; about four fifths were seen once. The receptor comes from a woman aged 45 to 65 who had recovered from COVID-19. The sequenced material came from PBMCs or T cells enriched from blood (not recorded which). V usage is TRBV4-1 and J usage is TRBJ2-7, with D unclear. CDR3 in DNA: TGCGCCAGCAGCCGAGTTCCAAGCTCCTACGAGCAGTACTTC. Amino acids: CASSRVPSSYEQYF.